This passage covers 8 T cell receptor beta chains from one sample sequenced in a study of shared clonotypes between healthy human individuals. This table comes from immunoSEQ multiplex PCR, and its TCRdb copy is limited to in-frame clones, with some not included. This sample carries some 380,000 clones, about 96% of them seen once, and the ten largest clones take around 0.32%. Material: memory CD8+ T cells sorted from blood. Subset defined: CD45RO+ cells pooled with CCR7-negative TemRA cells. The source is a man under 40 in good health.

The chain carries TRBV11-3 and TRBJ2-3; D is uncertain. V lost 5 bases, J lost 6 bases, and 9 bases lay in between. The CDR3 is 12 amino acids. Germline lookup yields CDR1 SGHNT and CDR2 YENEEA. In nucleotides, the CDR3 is TGTGCCAGCAGCAAGAGAGGCGATACGCAGTATTTT. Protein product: CASSKRGDTQYF.

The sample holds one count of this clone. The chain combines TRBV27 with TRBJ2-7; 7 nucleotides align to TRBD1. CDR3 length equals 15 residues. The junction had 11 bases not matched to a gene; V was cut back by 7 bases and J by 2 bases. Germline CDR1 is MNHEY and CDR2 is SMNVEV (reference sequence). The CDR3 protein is CASTTHSTGTYEQYF. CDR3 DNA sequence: TGTGCCAGCACCACCCATTCGACAGGGACCTACGAGCAGTACTTC.

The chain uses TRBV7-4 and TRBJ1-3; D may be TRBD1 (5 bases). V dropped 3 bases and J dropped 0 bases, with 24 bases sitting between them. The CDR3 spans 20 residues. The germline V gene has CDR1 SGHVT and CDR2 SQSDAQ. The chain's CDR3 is CASSFLFPFPPGGSGNTIYF. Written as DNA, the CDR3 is TGTGCCAGCAGCTTTTTGTTCCCCTTCCCCCCCGGGGGCTCTGGAAACACCATATATTTT. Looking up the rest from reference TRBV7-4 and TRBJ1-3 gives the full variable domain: GAGVSQSPRYKVAKRGRDVALRCDSISGHVTLYWYRQTLGQGSEVLTYSQSDAQRDKSGRPSGRFSAERPERSVSTLKIQRTEQGDSAVYLCASSFLFPFPPGGSGNTIYFGEGSWLTVV.

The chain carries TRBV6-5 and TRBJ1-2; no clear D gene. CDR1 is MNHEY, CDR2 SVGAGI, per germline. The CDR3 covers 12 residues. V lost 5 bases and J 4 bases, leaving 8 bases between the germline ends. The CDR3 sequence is CASSLGPYGYTF. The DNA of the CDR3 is TGTGCCAGCAGTCTTGGACCCTATGGCTACACCTTC.

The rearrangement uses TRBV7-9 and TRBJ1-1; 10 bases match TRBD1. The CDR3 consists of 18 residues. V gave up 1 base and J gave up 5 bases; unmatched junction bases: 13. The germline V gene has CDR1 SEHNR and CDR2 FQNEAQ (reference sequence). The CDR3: CASSLVRTGGDWGTEAFF. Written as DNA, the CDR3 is TGTGCCAGCAGCTTAGTAAGGACAGGGGGAGACTGGGGGACTGAAGCTTTCTTT. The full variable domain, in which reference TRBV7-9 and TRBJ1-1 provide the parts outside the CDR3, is DTGVSQNPRHKITKRGQNVTFRCDPISEHNRLYWYRQTLGQGPEFLTYFQNEAQLEKSRLLSDRFSAERPKGSFSTLEIQRTEQGDSAMYLCASSLVRTGGDWGTEAFFGQGTRLTVV.

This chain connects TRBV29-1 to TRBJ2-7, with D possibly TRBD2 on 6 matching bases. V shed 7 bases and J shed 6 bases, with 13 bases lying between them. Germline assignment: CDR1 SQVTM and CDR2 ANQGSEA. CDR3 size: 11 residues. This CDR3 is CSAGGVGEQYF. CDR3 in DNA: TGCAGCGCAGGAGGGGTAGGCGAGCAGTACTTC.

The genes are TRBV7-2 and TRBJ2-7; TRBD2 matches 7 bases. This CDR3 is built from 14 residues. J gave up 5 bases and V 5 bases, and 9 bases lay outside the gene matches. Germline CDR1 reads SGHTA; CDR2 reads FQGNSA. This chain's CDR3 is CASSLLGGSHEQYF. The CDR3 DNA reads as TGTGCCAGCAGCCTACTCGGGGGGAGCCACGAGCAGTACTTC.

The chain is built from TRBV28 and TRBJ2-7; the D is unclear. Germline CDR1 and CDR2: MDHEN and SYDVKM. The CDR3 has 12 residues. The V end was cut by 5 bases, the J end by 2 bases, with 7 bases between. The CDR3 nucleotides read TGTGCCAGCAGTAGTGCAGCCTACGAGCAGTACTTC. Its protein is CASSSAAYEQYF. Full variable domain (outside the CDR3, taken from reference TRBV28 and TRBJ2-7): DVKVTQSSRYLVKRTGEKVFLECVQDMDHENMFWYRQDPGLGLRLIYFSYDVKMKEKGDIPEGYSVSREKKERFSLILESASTNQTSMYLCASSSAAYEQYFGPGTRLTVT.